The text below deals with one T cell receptor (beta chain). This clonotype was detected a few times. No cognate antigen has been identified for it. No qualities accompany the bases; no much larger clone lies one base away. To demonstrate the VDJtools post-analysis software, the study profiled TCR beta repertoires from the peripheral blood of about 13 young patients with multiple sclerosis. The multiple sclerosis patients were children and adolescents between roughly 6 and 16 years of age. This entry belongs to a study of post-analysis software for immune sequencing data (dated by TCRdb to 2013 to 2016). In terms of the full investigation: Recorded disease courses included relapsing-remitting, secondary progressive and progressive-relapsing multiple sclerosis, with some patients lacking subtype annotation. The patient repertoires were set against about 10 previously published healthy control repertoires from donors whose ages ranged from roughly 6 to 26 years. A subset of samples was prepared in parallel using single-end sample barcoding, then pooled and co-amplified after Illumina adapter ligation. The investigation overall reported the following: The multiple sclerosis patient group was slightly younger than the control group. Direct clustering with F measure revealed strong co-clustering of samples prepared in the same batch, which led to a batch-effect correction. Significantly higher frequencies in patients than in controls were found for roughly 5 TRBV segments, including TRBV5-6, TRBV5-1 and TRBV20-1. Compared with controls, multiple sclerosis patients had significantly lower normalized Chao1 diversity, a finding suggesting substantial peripheral T-cell clonal expansion.

Library preparation employed PCR. The sequencer listed for this sample is Illumina HiSeq 2500. To reduce PCR and sequencing biases, unique molecular identifiers were incorporated into the TCR beta cDNA libraries. Some 500,000 cDNA molecules were obtained per 1 to 10 million input T cells, so each molecule approximated one T cell. The same protocol used for the earlier healthy control dataset was applied to prepare and sequence the patient libraries. Samples belonging to the same batch were prepared together, multiplexed and sequenced on a shared HiSeq lane. From the authors' description of their analysis: Raw barcoded reads were processed with MIGEC, discarding single-read molecular identifier groups before consensus assembly and CDR3 extraction. VDJtools was used for post-analysis of the clonotype tables, with diversity normalized by down-sampling every dataset to the smallest sample size. In repertoire overlap clustering, CDR3 amino acid sequences, but not nucleotide sequences, were matched to correct batch-related cross-sample contamination. Clones were called with MiXCR by TCRdb after fastp trimmed the public reads at Q25, and only in-frame beta chains were retained. Rows with one shared CDR3 protein collapse into an entry with the most common genes and DNA. The V and J calls and clone size come from TCRdb's table, not from the authors' own analysis. Present in this sample are some 890,000 distinct CDR3 sequences, about 50% of which were seen just once. Together, the top ten hold about 4.5% of the sample.

Relative to germline, V is 0 bases shorter and J is 6 bases shorter, with 4 bases between their ends. Including cysteine and phenylalanine, the CDR3 has 11 amino acids. Left in the record is the CDR3 DNA by itself, 33 bases read in frame from the first base. CDR1 and CDR2, looked up from the germline V gene, are SQVTM and ANQGSEA. Sequenced material: blood. This sequence was found in a girl aged 10 to 17 with multiple sclerosis. The chain is made from TRBV29-1 and TRBJ2-3; there is no confident call for the D gene. In nucleotides, the sequence is TGCAGCGTTGAAGATCTCGATACGCAGTATTTT. Its protein reads: CSVEDLDTQYF.